This TCR beta chain was profiled in a study of Graves' ophthalmopathy and Graves' hyperthyroidism. The TCR beta CDR3 regions underwent amplification from RNA transcripts. Second-round multiplex PCR followed a first-round RT-PCR using HTBI primers. One entry per CDR3 protein results from TCRdb running MiXCR on the multiplex PCR reads. Counted here are about 620,000 distinct CDR3 sequences, about 20% occurring once; the ten biggest clones make up approximately 6.9%. Study-wide findings and caveats: In blood appeared most of the expanded thyroid clonotypes whose frequency exceeded 0.001. Sensitivity reached more than 70% and specificity about 78% when the model predicted ophthalmopathy progression.

Ineligible for inclusion were patients with other autoimmune diseases, uncontrolled infections, pregnancy or lactation. The CDR3 is 12 amino acids. Worth noting for this clonotype: Its antigen is currently unknown. At one boundary the junction diverges from the germline segment, which might be a read error.

V usage is TRBV12-3 or TRBV12-4 and J usage is TRBJ1-5; maybe TRBD1 (5 bases). The sequence derives from a woman aged 18-29 years with stable Graves' hyperthyroidism. Some clones in this sample may be carry-over from other donors' samples. Specimen: peripheral blood. CDR3 in amino acids: CASSFQPGPHHF. CDR3 DNA sequence: TGTGCCAGCAGTTTCCAGCCAGGGCCCCATCATTTT.